The 5 T cell receptor beta chains reported below all come from one sample, sequenced in a study of T-cell memory formation after mild COVID-19. TCRdb reanalysed the 5' RACE reads using MiXCR and keeps one entry per CDR3 protein. The sample has fewer than 600,000 distinct CDR3 sequences, about 22% seen once. Sequencing used PBMCs or a T cell subset sorted from them (not recorded which). The receptors stem from an adult woman who had mild COVID-19 (a few samples of this study predate the infection). Cell type and time point are not known.

The rearrangement joins TRBV20-1 to TRBJ2-2, with D possibly being TRBD1 (5 bases). CDR3 size: 12 residues. V was cut by 8 bases and J by 7 bases, with 14 bases left in between. Germline V gives CDR1 DFQATT, CDR2 SNEGSKA (reference sequence). CDR3 residues: CSHLGPGGELFF. The CDR3 DNA sequence: TGCAGTCATCTGGGGCCCGGCGGGGAGCTGTTTTTT.

The chain links TRBV20-1 to TRBJ1-3; D is uncertain. The CDR3 runs to 15 residues. V was clipped by 1 base and J by 0 bases, with 10 bases between them. Germline CDR1 and CDR2: DFQATT and SNEGSKA (reference sequence). Written as DNA, the CDR3 is TGCAGTGCTAGAGTAAGCGACGGCTCTGGAAACACCATATATTTT. This sequence encodes CSARVSDGSGNTIYF.

V and J are TRBV3-1 and TRBJ1-2; D remains unclear. CDR3 length: 13 amino acids. The germline V gene encodes CDR1 LGHDT and CDR2 YNNKEL (reference sequence). V was pared by 4 bases and J by 8 bases, with 14 bases between. The CDR3 sequence is CASSPSASFGYTF. The CDR3 nucleotides are TGTGCCAGCAGCCCCTCAGCTTCTTTCGGCTACACCTTC.

The chain couples TRBV6-5 to TRBJ2-7, with 11 bases aligning to TRBD1. V shed 4 bases and J 3 bases; nucleotides not matched to a gene: 11. Germline values: CDR1 MNHEY, CDR2 SVGAGI. The CDR3 is made up of 17 amino acids. Here the CDR3 reads CASSFTGQGVRGYEQYF. CDR3 DNA: TGTGCCAGCAGTTTTACGGGACAGGGGGTCAGGGGCTACGAGCAGTACTTC.

The genes are TRBV18 and TRBJ2-2; D gene unclear. Germline CDR1 and CDR2: KGHSH and LQKENI. The CDR3 spans 16 residues. The germline V and J ends were trimmed by 5 bases and 4 bases, with 17 bases remaining between them. For the CDR3, the DNA is TGTGCCAGCTCATCGACCACCTCACGAAGCACCGGGGAGCTGTTTTTT. This encodes CASSSTTSRSTGELFF.